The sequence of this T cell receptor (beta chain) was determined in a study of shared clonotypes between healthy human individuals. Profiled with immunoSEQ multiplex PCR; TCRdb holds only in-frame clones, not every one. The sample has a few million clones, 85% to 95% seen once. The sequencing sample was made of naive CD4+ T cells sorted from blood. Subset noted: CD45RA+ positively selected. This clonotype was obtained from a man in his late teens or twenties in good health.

The CDR3 loop reads CASSEARGFQETQYF. The CDR3 DNA sequence: TGTGCCAGCAGCGAAGCGCGGGGGTTCCAAGAGACCCAGTACTTC. The chain joins TRBV11-2 to TRBJ2-5; 7 positions match TRBD2. The J segment lost 1 base and the V segment lost 5 bases, leaving 7 bases of the junction unmatched. The CDR3 is made up of 15 amino acids. Germline CDR1 SGHAT, CDR2 FQNNGV.